This T cell receptor (beta chain) derives from a study of blood T cells in healthy people across ages. Then a second PCR, running about 6 to 11 cycles, was carried out with a sample-barcoded 5' primer and a J-beta primer mix. TCRdb independently ran MiXCR on the 5' RACE reads; one entry per CDR3 protein. Of around 990,000 distinct CDR3 sequences listed, around 27% were seen once; the top ten hold around 0.75%. These data were likewise used in another study, on T cells of mothers and their children. Per that study: Study donors consisted of a few healthy Caucasian mothers and their six children. cDNA synthesis used all extracted RNA, approximately 1.6 ug per 15 ul. Per mother, over 8 million TCR beta CDR3 reads were obtained; per child, about 3 million. Biologically related mothers and children overlapped slightly more than unrelated pairs, a non-significant difference.

This TCR was sampled from a girl aged 2-10 years in good health. The specimen sequenced was blood.

CDR3 sequence (DNA): TGTGCCAGCAGCTTGGGGCCGAATTTGAACACTGAAGCTTTCTTT. It is translated as CASSLGPNLNTEAFF. V is TRBV5-6 and J is TRBJ1-1, with D unclear. The CDR3 covers 15 residues. CDR1 and CDR2 from the germline V gene are SGHDT and YYEEEE. The V end was cut by 0 bases, the J end by 0 bases, with 9 bases between.